Shown below are 28 T cell receptor beta chains from a single sample sequenced in a study of blood T cell repertoires in COVID-19. The protocol was immunoSEQ multiplex PCR, while the TCRdb copy is restricted to in-frame clones and leaves out a portion. Among 65,000 to 70,000 clones, just under 80% were seen once, and the ten largest hold about 6%. The specimen sequenced was peripheral blood. The receptor source for this set is a woman aged 55-69 years with acute or convalescent COVID-19.

V is TRBV29-1 and J is TRBJ2-7; a possible D gene is TRBD1 (6 bases). The germline V and J ends were trimmed by 1 base and 3 bases, with 13 bases remaining between them. The CDR3 is 14 amino acids. The germline CDR1 and CDR2 sequences are SQVTM and ANQGSEA. CDR3: CSVEGGAGVYEQYF. The CDR3 coding sequence is TGCAGCGTTGAAGGGGGTGCAGGGGTCTACGAGCAGTACTTC.

The table lists this clone with a count of one. The CDR3 loop reads CASSEAPRGRAKNIQYF. The CDR3 DNA reads TGTGCCAGCAGTGAAGCGCCGCGGGGCCGAGCCAAAAACATTCAGTACTTC. V gene TRBV6-1 combines with J gene TRBJ2-4; maybe TRBD2 (6 bases). Germline V gives CDR1 MNHNS, CDR2 SASEGT. This CDR3 has 17 amino acids. The V end was cut by 0 bases, the J end by 0 bases, with 12 bases between.

The chain employs TRBV7-9 and TRBJ2-3; 13 positions match TRBD2. The germline V gene has CDR1 SEHNR and CDR2 FQNEAQ (reference sequence). J was trimmed by 0 bases and V by 2 bases; bases with no gene match: 2. This CDR3 is 17 amino acids long. The CDR3 DNA reads as TGTGCCAGCAGCTTAACTAGCGGGGGGGCTAGCACAGATACGCAGTATTTT. As protein: CASSLTSGGASTDTQYF.

In its sample, this clone was seen once. The chain joins TRBV5-1 to TRBJ2-2; 9 nucleotides align to TRBD1. Germline-derived CDR1 and CDR2 are SGHRS and YFSETQ. CDR3 length: 15 amino acids. V lost 2 bases, J lost 7 bases, and 6 bases stayed unmatched. This CDR3 is CASSFSGTGSGELFF. In DNA, the CDR3 is TGCGCCAGCAGCTTCTCCGGGACAGGGAGCGGGGAGCTGTTTTTT.

This chain connects TRBV5-8 to TRBJ2-3, with D hard to call. Looked up from germline, CDR1 is SGHTS and CDR2 is YDEGEE. V was clipped by 6 bases and J by 0 bases, with 8 bases between them. The CDR3 runs to 13 residues. The CDR3 DNA reads TGTGCCAGCAATCTCGTAAGCACAGATACGCAGTATTTT. Protein product: CASNLVSTDTQYF.

This CDR3 is CATIERPRDSYSYNEQFF. CDR3 nucleotides: TGTGCCACCATCGAAAGGCCTCGGGACAGCTACTCCTACAATGAGCAGTTCTTC. J is TRBJ2-1 and V is TRBV27; 7 bases are a match to TRBD1. This CDR3 region has 18 residues. Trimming at V came to 10 bases and at J to 0 bases, leaving 18 bases not matched to a gene. The germline V gene has CDR1 MNHEY and CDR2 SMNVEV (reference sequence).

The chain links TRBV19 to TRBJ1-3; 7 positions match TRBD1. Germline V gene lookup returns CDR1 LNHDA and CDR2 SQIVND (reference sequence). J was trimmed by 0 bases and V by 5 bases; bases with no gene match: 7. This CDR3 comprises 16 residues. CDR3 sequence (DNA): TGTGCCAGTAGTTTCAACAGGGGATTCTCTGGAAACACCATATATTTT. This sequence encodes CASSFNRGFSGNTIYF.

The chain couples TRBV5-6 to TRBJ2-3; TRBD1 agrees at 7 bases. The CDR3 consists of 15 residues. Germline V gene data show CDR1 as SGHDT and CDR2 as YYEEEE. V lost 3 bases and J lost 2; bases outside the gene matches: 6. In nucleotides, the CDR3 is TGTGCCAGCAGCTCCGGGACAGTGATCACAGATACGCAGTATTTT. The encoded protein is CASSSGTVITDTQYF.

This chain links TRBV3-1 (or the pseudogene TRBV3-2) with TRBJ1-4; no clear D gene. Germline-derived CDR1 and CDR2 are LGHDT and YNNKEL (reference sequence). This CDR3 contains 14 residues. Between the trimmed V and J ends, which lost 5 bases and 5 bases, there was a span of 12 bases. CDR3 amino acids: CASSKRTANEKLFF. The CDR3 DNA reads as TGTGCCAGCAGCAAGCGGACGGCGAATGAAAAACTGTTTTTT.

This chain uses TRBV15 with TRBJ1-6, with D maybe TRBD1 (5 bases). Per germline, CDR1 LNHNV and CDR2 YYDKDF (reference sequence). V was trimmed by 0 bases and J by 14 bases, leaving 11 bases between them. This CDR3 has 13 amino acids. Here the CDR3 DNA reads TGTGCCACCAGCAGAGATCGGGGGGGATCCCTCCACTTT. It is translated as CATSRDRGGSLHF.

The chain links TRBV5-5 to TRBJ2-1; unclear D gene. Trimming shortened V by 5 bases and J by 0 bases, and 12 bases separated the two germline ends. The CDR3 contains 15 residues. Germline V gene data show CDR1 as SGHKS and CDR2 as YYEKEE (reference sequence). As DNA, the CDR3 is TGTGCCAGCAGTTCTGCCCGTAGCTCCTACAATGAGCAGTTCTTC. Protein: CASSSARSSYNEQFF.

The rearrangement uses TRBV7-8 and TRBJ2-4, with a weak D call TRBD2 (5 bases). In germline, CDR1 is SGHVS, CDR2 FQNEAQ. Trimming left V 2 bases short and J 6 bases short, with 11 bases between. The CDR3 has 14 residues. Here the CDR3 reads CASSLYLGANIQYF. The DNA of the CDR3 is TGTGCCAGCAGCTTATATTTGGGAGCAAACATTCAGTACTTC. Full variable domain (rest looked up from reference TRBV7-8 and TRBJ2-4): GAGVSQSPRYKVAKRGQDVALRCDPISGHVSLFWYQQALGQGPEFLTYFQNEAQLDKSGLPSDRFFAERPEGSVSTLKIQRTQQEDSAVYLCASSLYLGANIQYFGAGTRLSVL.

Turning to this clone: One end of the junction does not line up with germline, which may come from a read error. This chain links TRBV29-1 with TRBJ1-1; 10 bases map to TRBD1. CDR1 is SQVTM, CDR2 ANQGSEA, per germline. The CDR3 has 12 amino acids. CDR3 nucleotide sequence: TGCACCGTTCGGGACAGGGGTCATGAAGCTTTCTTT. Its translation: CTVRDRGHEAFF.

In its sample, this clone was seen once. The rearrangement uses TRBV7-9 and TRBJ2-1, with D perhaps matching TRBD1 (6 bases). CDR1 and CDR2 from the germline V gene are SEHNR and FQNEAQ (reference sequence). V shed 5 bases and J shed 9 bases, with 17 bases lying between them. This CDR3 has 14 residues. CDR3 sequence (DNA): TGTGCCAGCAGCGAAATACAGGGTACCGCTGAGCAGTTCTTC. Protein: CASSEIQGTAEQFF.

V gene TRBV19 combines with J gene TRBJ2-2, with D maybe TRBD2 (6 bases). Per germline, CDR1 LNHDA and CDR2 SQIVND (reference sequence). V gave up 5 bases and J gave up 1 base, with 17 bases separating them. The CDR3 runs to 17 residues. This chain's CDR3 is CASSPVFAGLNTGELFF. The CDR3 DNA reads TGTGCCAGTAGTCCCGTCTTCGCGGGGTTGAACACCGGGGAGCTGTTTTTT.

The V and J genes are TRBV15 and TRBJ1-4; the D is unclear. CDR1 and CDR2 from the germline V gene are LNHNV and YYDKDF (reference sequence). Trimming took off 5 bases at V and 4 bases at J, with 11 bases between the two ends. This CDR3 is 14 amino acids long. CDR3 loop: CATSRVSNNEKLFF. CDR3 coding DNA: TGTGCCACCAGCCGGGTCAGCAATAATGAAAAACTGTTTTTT.

This chain's CDR3 is CASSLGGTDGYTF. For the CDR3, the DNA is TGTGCCAGCAGCTTAGGGGGGACGGATGGCTACACCTTC. The chain couples TRBV7-3 to TRBJ1-2; maybe TRBD1 (5 bases). Trimming removed 2 bases from V and 6 bases from J, with 10 bases in between. This CDR3 spans 13 amino acids. Germline V gene sequence: CDR1 SGHTA, CDR2 FQGTGA.

The genes are TRBV28 and TRBJ1-1, with TRBD1 identical over 7 bases. Per germline, CDR1 MDHEN and CDR2 SYDVKM. The CDR3 totals 16 residues. V trimming: 6 bases; J trimming: 4 bases; junction bases outside the gene matches: 14. The CDR3, as DNA: TGTGCCAGCAGGACTGCAGGGGGTAAAGGTCTCACTGAAGCTTTCTTT. Its protein product is CASRTAGGKGLTEAFF. Drawing the rest from reference TRBV28 and TRBJ1-1, the complete variable domain is DVKVTQSSRYLVKRTGEKVFLECVQDMDHENMFWYRQDPGLGLRLIYFSYDVKMKEKGDIPEGYSVSREKKERFSLILESASTNQTSMYLCASRTAGGKGLTEAFFGQGTRLTVV.

This clone was detected only a few times. This chain joins TRBV7-3 and TRBJ2-1; 8 nucleotides match TRBD1. CDR1 and CDR2 from the germline V gene are SGHTA and FQGTGA. The CDR3 runs 17 residues. V lost 1 base to trimming and J lost 1 base; unmatched junction nucleotides: 6. The CDR3 is CASSLMGQVKSYNEQFF. The CDR3 nucleotides are TGTGCCAGCAGCTTAATGGGACAGGTTAAATCCTACAATGAGCAGTTCTTC. Drawing the rest from reference TRBV7-3 and TRBJ2-1, the complete variable domain is GAGVSQTPSNKVTEKGKYVELRCDPISGHTALYWYRQSLGQGPEFLIYFQGTGAADDSGLPNDRFFAVRPEGSVSTLKIQRTERGDSAVYLCASSLMGQVKSYNEQFFGPGTRLTVL.

The chain recombines TRBV4-1 with TRBJ1-4; no clear D. The CDR3 totals 14 residues. Germline V gene data show CDR1 as MGHRA and CDR2 as YSYEKL. With 0 bases removed from V and 8 bases from J, the gap between germline ends came to 10 bases. DNA for the CDR3: TGCGCCAGCAGCCAAGAGTTCCTCCTGGAAAAACTGTTTTTT. Translated: CASSQEFLLEKLFF.

The chain employs TRBV9 and TRBJ1-1; possibly TRBD1 for D (6 bases). The CDR3 spans 14 residues. Trimming took 2 bases from V and 0 from J, leaving 8 bases between them. Per germline, CDR1 SGDLS and CDR2 YYNGEE. The CDR3 loop reads CASSVGHVNTEAFF. The CDR3 coding sequence is TGTGCCAGCAGCGTGGGACATGTGAACACTGAAGCTTTCTTT.

The chain carries TRBV2 and TRBJ2-7, with 9 bases aligning to TRBD1. CDR1 SNHLY and CDR2 FYNNEI come from the germline V gene. V was clipped by 6 bases and J by 2 bases; unmatched bases: 8. CDR3 length: 15 residues. CDR3 DNA sequence: TGTGCCAGCAGCCCCGGGACAGGGATTACCTACGAGCAGTACTTC. Residues: CASSPGTGITYEQYF.

The chain is built from TRBV5-1 and TRBJ1-6; TRBD1 matches at 8 bases. Germline CDR1 is SGHRS and CDR2 is YFSETQ. This CDR3 region has 15 residues. V gave up 0 bases and J gave up 14 bases; unmatched junction bases: 10. The CDR3 DNA sequence: TGCGCCAGCAGCTTGGGTGGGGACAGGATTCTGGCCCTCCACTTT. Amino acid sequence: CASSLGGDRILALHF.

V is TRBV7-3 and J is TRBJ2-5; a weak D match, TRBD2 (7 bases). Germline V gives CDR1 SGHTA, CDR2 FQGTGA. V gave up 0 bases and J gave up 4 bases, with 12 bases separating them. The length of the CDR3 is 15 residues. The CDR3 DNA follows: TGTGCCAGCAGCTTAACGGGGCGGGGGCCAGAGACCCAGTACTTC. Protein product: CASSLTGRGPETQYF. The full variable domain, rest sourced from reference TRBV7-3 and TRBJ2-5, is GAGVSQTPSNKVTEKGKYVELRCDPISGHTALYWYRQSLGQGPEFLIYFQGTGAADDSGLPNDRFFAVRPEGSVSTLKIQRTERGDSAVYLCASSLTGRGPETQYFGPGTRLLVL.

The chain joins TRBV28 to TRBJ1-1, with TRBD1 matching 9 bases. V shed 1 base, J shed 10 bases, and the junction held 10 bases outside the gene matches. Germline loops: CDR1 MDHEN, CDR2 SYDVKM. CDR3 length: 15 residues. This chain's CDR3 is CASSLLLGQGSGAFF. DNA of the CDR3: TGTGCCAGCAGTTTATTACTTGGACAGGGGAGTGGAGCTTTCTTT.

This clone has more than one count but fewer than ten. V is TRBV25-1 and J is TRBJ2-7; TRBD1 aligns across 9 bases. Trimming removed 6 bases from V and 6 bases from J; junction bases left unmatched: 12. The CDR3 spans 15 residues. Germline V gene data show CDR1 as MGHDK and CDR2 as SYGVNS. CDR3 in DNA: TGTGCCAGCAGCCCCTTATTGACAGGGGGGACCGAGCAGTACTTC. It yields the protein CASSPLLTGGTEQYF.

J is TRBJ2-5 and V is TRBV5-4, with D maybe TRBD1 (5 bases). Germline lookup yields CDR1 SGHNT and CDR2 YYREEE (reference sequence). The ends were cut back, 1 base at V and 5 bases at J, with 9 bases in the middle. The CDR3 is 13 amino acids. The CDR3 DNA reads TGTGCCAGCAGCTTGTCAGGGCGGGAGACCCAGTACTTC. Its translation: CASSLSGRETQYF.

The rearrangement uses TRBV3-1 (or the pseudogene TRBV3-2) and TRBJ2-3; 11 bases are a match to TRBD2. Germline V gene data show CDR1 as LGHDT and CDR2 as YNNKEL (reference sequence). This CDR3 spans 15 amino acids. J gave up 6 bases and V 4 bases, and 6 bases lay outside the gene matches. The DNA of the CDR3 is TGTGCCAGCAGCCCTCGACTAGCGGGGCAGGATACGCAGTATTTT. Its protein product is CASSPRLAGQDTQYF.